This T cell receptor (beta chain) came from a study of T cell repertoires in cytomegalovirus infection. Study-wide findings and caveats: Dominant in the ex vivo response were TCR beta clonotypes restricted by HLA-C and specific for CMV.

CDR1 and CDR2 from the germline V gene are SGHTA and FQGNSA. V shed 5 bases, J shed 6 bases, and the junction held 9 bases outside the gene matches. The CDR3 has 15 amino acids. TCRdb itself ran the reads through MiXCR, one entry per CDR3 protein. The sample carries approximately 34,000 distinct CDR3 sequences, 40% to 65% recorded once. About this clonotype itself: Its target is unknown.

Sequences were derived from CD8+ T cells from cultured PBMCs, sampled from culture after CMV antigen stimulation. The clonotype was recovered from a human donor in good health (CMV status not recorded). Some clones in this sample may be carry-over from other donors' samples. The chain combines TRBV7-2 with TRBJ1-5; 8 positions match TRBD1. The CDR3 sequence is CASSPDGQGGQPQHF. CDR3 coding DNA: TGTGCCAGCAGCCCGGACGGACAGGGTGGTCAGCCCCAGCATTTT.